The 11 T cell receptor beta chains given below trace back to one sample, sequenced in a study of blood T cell repertoires in COVID-19. Some clones are missing from TCRdb's copy, which holds only in-frame ones; the method was immunoSEQ multiplex PCR. This table holds around 70,000 clones, approximately 80% found once. Sequenced: peripheral blood. Source of these receptors: a woman older than 75 with active or convalescent COVID-19.

The gene calls are TRBV30 and TRBJ1-3; D perhaps matches TRBD1 (5 bases). The length of the CDR3 is 13 residues. CDR1 is GTSNPN and CDR2 is SVGIG in the germline V gene (reference sequence). Trimming removed 3 bases from V and 9 bases from J, with 15 bases in between. In nucleotides, the CDR3 is TGTGCCTGGAGCCCCGGTCCCGGGGGCACCATATATTTT. This encodes CAWSPGPGGTIYF. Complete variable domain (other parts from reference TRBV30 and TRBJ1-3): SQTIHQWPATLVQPVGSPLSLECTVEGTSNPNLYWYRQAAGRGLQLLFYSVGIGQISSEVPQNLSASRPQDRQFILSSKKLLLSDSGFYLCAWSPGPGGTIYFGEGSWLTVV.

DNA for the CDR3: TGTGCCAGCAGCTGGCCAGGGGGCGCGGAGGCTTTCTTT. Residues: CASSWPGGAEAFF. V gene TRBV7-9 combines with J gene TRBJ1-1; 8 bases agree with TRBD1. The CDR3 has 13 residues. V lost 4 bases to trimming and J lost 11 bases; unmatched junction nucleotides: 9. The V gene's germline CDR1 is SEHNR and CDR2 FQNEAQ (reference sequence).

This rearrangement joins TRBV12-3 or TRBV12-4 to TRBJ2-7, with TRBD2 matching over 11 bases. Trimming cost V 7 bases and J 6 bases; bases outside gene matches: 5. The CDR3 is made up of 13 amino acids. This CDR3 is CASKTSGATEQYF. The CDR3 nucleotides read TGTGCCAGCAAGACTAGCGGGGCCACCGAGCAGTACTTC.

The V gene is TRBV2, the J gene TRBJ1-5, with a possible D match to TRBD1 (5 bases). The V gene lost 9 bases and the J gene lost 1 base, with 10 bases spanning the gap. CDR3 length equals 13 residues. Germline CDR1 SNHLY, CDR2 FYNNEI. In DNA form, the CDR3 reads TGTGCCAGTGGGGGGGAGAGCAATCAGCCCCAGCATTTT. Its translation is CASGGESNQPQHF.

The chain has TRBV4-1 and TRBJ1-1; D is unresolved. V was clipped by 0 bases and J by 5 bases, with 16 bases between them. CDR1 and CDR2 from the germline V gene are MGHRA and YSYEKL. The CDR3 contains 16 residues. The CDR3 here is CASSQDFAFSGTEAFF. CDR3 sequence (DNA): TGCGCCAGCAGCCAAGATTTCGCCTTCTCGGGGACTGAAGCTTTCTTT.

This clone is a singleton in its sample. V is TRBV3-1 (or the pseudogene TRBV3-2) and J is TRBJ2-1; 7 bases are shared with TRBD2. Trimming at V came to 4 bases and at J to 4 bases, leaving 7 bases not matched to a gene. Germline assignment: CDR1 LGHDT and CDR2 YNNKEL (reference sequence). The length of the CDR3 is 15 residues. This CDR3 reads CASSRLLAAYNEQFF. DNA of the CDR3: TGTGCCAGCAGCCGACTCCTAGCGGCGTACAATGAGCAGTTCTTC.

The chain carries TRBV12-3 or TRBV12-4 and TRBJ1-5; a possible D gene is TRBD1 (6 bases). This CDR3 has 12 residues. With 7 bases removed from V and 3 bases from J, the gap between germline ends came to 7 bases. DNA of the CDR3: TGTGCCAGCACAGGGGACAATCAGCCCCAGCATTTT. It specifies CASTGDNQPQHF.

The chain has TRBV28 and TRBJ1-2; possible D gene TRBD1, 5 bases. This CDR3 spans 15 amino acids. The germline V gene has CDR1 MDHEN and CDR2 SYDVKM. V was cut by 2 bases and J by 2 bases, with 12 bases left in between. DNA for the CDR3: TGTGCCAGCAGTTTAGAGGCAGGGTACAACTATGGCTACACCTTC. Translating gives CASSLEAGYNYGYTF.

This rearrangement joins TRBV4-3 to TRBJ1-1; the D gene is possibly TRBD1 (5 bases). V was clipped by 1 base and J by 3 bases, with 15 bases between them. The CDR3 consists of 16 residues. The V gene's germline CDR1 is LGHNA and CDR2 YSLEER. CDR3 coding DNA: TGCGCCAGCAGCCAAGTAATAGGAGGGGAGGACACTGAAGCTTTCTTT. As protein: CASSQVIGGEDTEAFF.

CDR3 protein: CASSMGSYEQYF. The CDR3, as DNA: TGCGCCAGCAGCATGGGGAGCTACGAGCAGTACTTC. The rearrangement uses TRBV4-3 and TRBJ2-7, with TRBD2 as a possible D gene (5 bases). Germline V gene sequence: CDR1 LGHNA, CDR2 YSLEER. This CDR3 has 12 amino acids. Trimming took 5 bases from V and 3 from J, leaving 8 bases between them.

There are a few counts of this clone. The chain employs TRBV2 and TRBJ1-2; TRBD1 agrees at 8 bases. V shed 4 bases, J shed 4 bases, and the junction held 8 bases outside the gene matches. The CDR3 is made up of 15 amino acids. Looked up from germline, CDR1 is SNHLY and CDR2 is FYNNEI. The CDR3 reads CASSARDRRSYGYTF. DNA for the CDR3: TGTGCCAGCAGTGCTAGGGACAGGCGATCCTATGGCTACACCTTC.